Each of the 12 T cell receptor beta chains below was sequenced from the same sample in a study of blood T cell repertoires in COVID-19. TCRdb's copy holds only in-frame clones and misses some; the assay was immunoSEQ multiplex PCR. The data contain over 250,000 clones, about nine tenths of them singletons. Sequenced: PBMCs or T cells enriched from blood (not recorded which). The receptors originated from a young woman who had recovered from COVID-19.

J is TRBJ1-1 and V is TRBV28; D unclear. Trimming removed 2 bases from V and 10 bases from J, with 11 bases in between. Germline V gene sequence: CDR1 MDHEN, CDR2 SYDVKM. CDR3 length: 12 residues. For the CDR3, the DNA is TGTGCCAGCAGTTTAACTTACTTTCGAGCTTTCTTT. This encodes CASSLTYFRAFF.

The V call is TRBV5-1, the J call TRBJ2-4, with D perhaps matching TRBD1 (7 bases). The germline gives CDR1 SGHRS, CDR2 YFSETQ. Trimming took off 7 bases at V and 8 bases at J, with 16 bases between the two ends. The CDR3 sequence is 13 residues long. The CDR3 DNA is TGCGCCAGCGCCTACAGGGGCGGGGACATTCAGTACTTC. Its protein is CASAYRGGDIQYF.

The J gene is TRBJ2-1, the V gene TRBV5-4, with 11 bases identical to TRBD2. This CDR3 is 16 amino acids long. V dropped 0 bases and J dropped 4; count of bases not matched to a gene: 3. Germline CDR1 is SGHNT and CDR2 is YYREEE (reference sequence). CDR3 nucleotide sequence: TGTGCCAGCAGCTTGGCTAGCGGGAGGTCTTACAATGAGCAGTTCTTC. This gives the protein CASSLASGRSYNEQFF.

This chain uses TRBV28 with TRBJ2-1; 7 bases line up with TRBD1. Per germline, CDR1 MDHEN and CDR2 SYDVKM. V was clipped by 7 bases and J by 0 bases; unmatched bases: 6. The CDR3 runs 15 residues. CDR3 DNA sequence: TGTGCCAGCAAAGGGGGCCCGGGCTCCTACAATGAGCAGTTCTTC. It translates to CASKGGPGSYNEQFF.

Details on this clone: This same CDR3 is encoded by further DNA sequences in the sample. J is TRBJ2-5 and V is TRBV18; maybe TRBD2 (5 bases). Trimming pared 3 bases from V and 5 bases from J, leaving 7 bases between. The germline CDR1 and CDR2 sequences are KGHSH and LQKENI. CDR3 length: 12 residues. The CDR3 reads CASSPRGETQYF. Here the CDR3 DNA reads TGTGCCAGCTCACCCCGGGGTGAGACCCAGTACTTC.

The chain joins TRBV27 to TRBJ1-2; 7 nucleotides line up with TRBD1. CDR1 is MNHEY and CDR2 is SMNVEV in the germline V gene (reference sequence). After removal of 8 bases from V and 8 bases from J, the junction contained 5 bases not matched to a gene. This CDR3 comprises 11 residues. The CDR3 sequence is CASGTDLGYTF. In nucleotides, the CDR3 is TGTGCCAGCGGGACAGACCTGGGCTACACCTTC.

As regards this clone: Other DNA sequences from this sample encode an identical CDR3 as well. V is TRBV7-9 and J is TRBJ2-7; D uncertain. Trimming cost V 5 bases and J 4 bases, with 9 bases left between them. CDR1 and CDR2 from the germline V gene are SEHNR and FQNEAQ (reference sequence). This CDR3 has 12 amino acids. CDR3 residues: CASSLTRYEQYF. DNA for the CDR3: TGTGCCAGCAGCCTAACCCGGTACGAGCAGTACTTC.

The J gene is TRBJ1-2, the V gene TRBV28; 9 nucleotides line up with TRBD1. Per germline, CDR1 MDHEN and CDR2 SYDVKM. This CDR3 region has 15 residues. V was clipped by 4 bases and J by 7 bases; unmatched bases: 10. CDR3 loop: CASSSPTGGRGGYTF. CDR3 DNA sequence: TGTGCCAGCAGTTCCCCTACAGGGGGCCGGGGTGGCTACACCTTC.

CDR3 loop: CASSSGLAGGGDTQYF. The CDR3 DNA follows: TGTGCCAGCAGCTCCGGACTAGCGGGGGGAGGAGATACGCAGTATTTT. This sequence joins TRBV7-2 and TRBJ2-3; TRBD2 matches 14 bases. CDR1 and CDR2 (germline): SGHTA, FQGNSA. The CDR3 is made up of 16 amino acids. With 4 bases clipped from V and 5 bases from J, the junction kept 5 bases outside the gene matches.

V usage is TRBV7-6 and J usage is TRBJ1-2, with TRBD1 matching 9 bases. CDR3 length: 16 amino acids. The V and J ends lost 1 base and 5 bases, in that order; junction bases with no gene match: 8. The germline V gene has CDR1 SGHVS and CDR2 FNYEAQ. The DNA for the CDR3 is TGTGCCAGCAGCTTAGGCCCACCCGGGACAGGGTATGGCTACACCTTC. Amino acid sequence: CASSLGPPGTGYGYTF.

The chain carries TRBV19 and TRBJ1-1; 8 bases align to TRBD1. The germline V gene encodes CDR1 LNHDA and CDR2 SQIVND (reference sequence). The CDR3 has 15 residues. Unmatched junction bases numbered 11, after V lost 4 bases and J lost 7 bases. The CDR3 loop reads CASSTAPQGGDEAFF. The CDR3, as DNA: TGTGCCAGTAGTACCGCCCCACAGGGGGGGGATGAAGCTTTCTTT. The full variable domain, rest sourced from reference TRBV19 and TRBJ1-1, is DGGITQSPKYLFRKEGQNVTLSCEQNLNHDAMYWYRQDPGQGLRLIYYSQIVNDFQKGDIAEGYSVSREKKESFPLTVTSAQKNPTAFYLCASSTAPQGGDEAFFGQGTRLTVV.

The CDR3 DNA is TGTGCCAGCAGCCAAAGGACAGGGGGTTCTGAAGCTTTCTTT. Protein product: CASSQRTGGSEAFF. The rearrangement links TRBV3-1 (or the pseudogene TRBV3-2) to TRBJ1-1, with 10 bases lining up with TRBD1. Germline loops: CDR1 LGHDT, CDR2 YNNKEL (reference sequence). CDR3 length: 14 residues. The V and J ends lost 2 bases and 6 bases, in that order; junction bases with no gene match: 3.